What follows describes a single T cell receptor beta chain. Germline CDR1 is SGHAT and CDR2 is FQNNGV. The CDR3 is made up of 14 amino acids. V lost 5 bases, J lost 4 bases, and 8 bases stayed unmatched. The investigators amplified TCR beta CDR3 regions from RNA transcripts. In the first-round RT-PCR of the TCR CDR3, the HTBI primer set was used. TCRdb reprocessed the multiplex PCR reads with MiXCR, giving one entry per CDR3 protein. The profile covers roughly 710,000 distinct CDR3 sequences, with approximately 40% appearing a single time and 30% to 40% taken by the ten largest. The entry originates in a study of T cells in Graves' hyperthyroidism and ophthalmopathy.

Input material: blood. The chain links TRBV11-2 to TRBJ2-7, with 7 nucleotides matching TRBD2. The origin of this receptor is a middle-aged woman with Graves' hyperthyroidism. CDR3 in amino acids: CASSARGRAYEQYF. CDR3 nucleotide sequence: TGTGCCAGCAGCGCTCGGGGGAGGGCTTACGAGCAGTACTTC.